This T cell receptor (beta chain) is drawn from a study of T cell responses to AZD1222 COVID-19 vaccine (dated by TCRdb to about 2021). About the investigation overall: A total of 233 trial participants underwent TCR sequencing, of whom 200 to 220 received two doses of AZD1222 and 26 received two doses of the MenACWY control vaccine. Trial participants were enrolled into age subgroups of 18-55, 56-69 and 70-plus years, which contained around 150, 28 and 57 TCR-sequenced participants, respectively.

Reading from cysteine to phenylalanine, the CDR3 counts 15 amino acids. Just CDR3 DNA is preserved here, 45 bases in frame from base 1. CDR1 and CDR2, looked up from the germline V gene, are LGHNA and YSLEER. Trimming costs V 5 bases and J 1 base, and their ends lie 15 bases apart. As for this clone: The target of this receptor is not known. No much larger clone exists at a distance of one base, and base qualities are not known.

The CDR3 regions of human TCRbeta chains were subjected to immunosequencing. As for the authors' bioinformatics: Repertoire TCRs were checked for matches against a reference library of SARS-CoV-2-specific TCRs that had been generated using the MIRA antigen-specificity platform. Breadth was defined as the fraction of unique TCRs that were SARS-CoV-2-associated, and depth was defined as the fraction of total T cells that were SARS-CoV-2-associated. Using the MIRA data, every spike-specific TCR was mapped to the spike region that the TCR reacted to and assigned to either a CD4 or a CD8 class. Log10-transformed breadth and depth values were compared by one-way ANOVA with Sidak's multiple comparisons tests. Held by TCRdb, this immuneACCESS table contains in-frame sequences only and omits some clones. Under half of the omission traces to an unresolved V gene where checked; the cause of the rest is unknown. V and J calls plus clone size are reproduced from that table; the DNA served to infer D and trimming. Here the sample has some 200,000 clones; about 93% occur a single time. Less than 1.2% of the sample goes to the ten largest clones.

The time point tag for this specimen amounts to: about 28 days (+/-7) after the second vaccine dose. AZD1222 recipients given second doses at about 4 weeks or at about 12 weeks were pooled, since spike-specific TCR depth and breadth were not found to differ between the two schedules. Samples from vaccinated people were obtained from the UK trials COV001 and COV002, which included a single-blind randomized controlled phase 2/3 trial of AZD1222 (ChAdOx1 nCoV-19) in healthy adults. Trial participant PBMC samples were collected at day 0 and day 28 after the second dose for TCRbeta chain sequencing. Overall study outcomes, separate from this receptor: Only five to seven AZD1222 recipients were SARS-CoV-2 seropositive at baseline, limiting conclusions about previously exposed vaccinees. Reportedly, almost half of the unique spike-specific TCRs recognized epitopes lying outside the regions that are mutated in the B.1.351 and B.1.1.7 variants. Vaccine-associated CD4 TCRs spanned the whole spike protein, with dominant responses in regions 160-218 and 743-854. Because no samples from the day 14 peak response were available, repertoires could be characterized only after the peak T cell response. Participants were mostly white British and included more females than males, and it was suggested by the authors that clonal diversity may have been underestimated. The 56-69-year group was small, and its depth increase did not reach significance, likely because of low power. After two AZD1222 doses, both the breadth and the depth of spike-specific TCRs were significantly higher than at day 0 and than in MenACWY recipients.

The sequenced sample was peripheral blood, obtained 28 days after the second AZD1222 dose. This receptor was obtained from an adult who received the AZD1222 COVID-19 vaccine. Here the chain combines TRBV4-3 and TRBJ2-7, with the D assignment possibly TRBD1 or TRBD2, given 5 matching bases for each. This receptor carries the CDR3 CASSLSPEGSYEQYF. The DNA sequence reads TGCGCCAGCAGCTTATCACCAGAGGGGTCCTACGAGCAGTACTTC.